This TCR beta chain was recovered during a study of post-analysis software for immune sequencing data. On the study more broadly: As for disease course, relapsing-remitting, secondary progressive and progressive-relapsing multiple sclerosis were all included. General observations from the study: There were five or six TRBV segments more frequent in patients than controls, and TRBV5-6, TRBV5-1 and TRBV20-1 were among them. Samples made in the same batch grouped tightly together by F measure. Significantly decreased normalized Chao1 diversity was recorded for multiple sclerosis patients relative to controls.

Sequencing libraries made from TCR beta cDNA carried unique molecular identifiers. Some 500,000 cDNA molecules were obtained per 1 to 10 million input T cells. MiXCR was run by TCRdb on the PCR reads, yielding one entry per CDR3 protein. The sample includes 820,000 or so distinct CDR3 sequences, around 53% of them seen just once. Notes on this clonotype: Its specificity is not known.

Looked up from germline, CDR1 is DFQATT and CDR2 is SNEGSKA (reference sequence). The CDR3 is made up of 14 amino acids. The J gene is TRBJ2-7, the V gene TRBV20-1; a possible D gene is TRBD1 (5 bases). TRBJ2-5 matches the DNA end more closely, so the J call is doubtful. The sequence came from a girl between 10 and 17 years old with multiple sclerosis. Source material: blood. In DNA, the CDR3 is TGCAGTGCTAGAGACCCTAAGGGGCGGCAGACCCAGTACTTC. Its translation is CSARDPKGRQTQYF.